These 5 T cell receptor beta chains came from one sample sequenced in a study of CD8+ T cells in alopecia areata. Extracted RNA was reverse transcribed, and the resulting cDNA served as sequencing template. Clones were sequenced by immunoSEQ multiplex PCR, and TCRdb holds only the in-frame ones, with some missing. The top ten hold roughly 1.2% of the sample, which has almost 250,000 clones, 67% seen once. The sequencing here drew on CD4+ T cells sorted from blood, taken at week 0. These receptor sequences come from a human donor with alopecia areata.

With regard to this clone: The sample holds other DNA sequences that translate to the same CDR3. This chain joins TRBV30 and TRBJ1-1; TRBD1 aligns across 8 bases. The germline V gene has CDR1 GTSNPN and CDR2 SVGIG (reference sequence). V shed 5 bases and J 0 bases; nucleotides not matched to a gene: 2. This CDR3 spans 13 amino acids. The CDR3 DNA reads as TGTGCCTGGGACAGGGGAATGAACACTGAAGCTTTCTTT. It yields the protein CAWDRGMNTEAFF.

The chain employs TRBV21-1 and TRBJ2-4. TRBV21-1 is reported as a pseudogene. This CDR3 is 13 amino acids long. The CDR3 reads CASSKENLGVQYF. CDR3 DNA: TGTGCCAGCAGCAAAGAGAACCTGGGTGTTCAGTACTTC.

This chain links TRBV11-3 with TRBJ2-1; D may correspond to TRBD1 or TRBD2 (5 bases each). Germline CDR1 and CDR2: SGHNT and YENEEA. V was cut by 0 bases and J by 6 bases, with 9 bases left in between. CDR3 length: 14 residues. Here the CDR3 DNA reads TGTGCCAGCAGCTTAGATGGGACGCTCAATGAGCAGTTCTTC. It encodes CASSLDGTLNEQFF.

The V call is TRBV5-6, the J call TRBJ2-7, with 9 bases matching TRBD1. The junction had 5 bases not matched to a gene; V was cut back by 2 bases and J by 2 bases. CDR1 and CDR2 from the germline V gene are SGHDT and YYEEEE. This CDR3 is built from 15 residues. CDR3 protein: CASSFSRQGAYEQYF. The DNA for the CDR3 is TGTGCCAGCAGCTTTAGTAGACAGGGGGCCTACGAGCAGTACTTC.

The chain links TRBV19 to TRBJ1-5; D gene uncertain. Germline V CDR1 and CDR2: LNHDA, SQIVND (reference sequence). The CDR3 sequence is 13 residues long. V was pared by 5 bases and J by 3 bases, with 8 bases between. CDR3 in DNA: TGTGCCAGTAGTTGGGCGGACAATCAGCCCCAGCATTTT. Protein sequence: CASSWADNQPQHF.